These 31 T cell receptor beta chains were sequenced from one sample in a study of T-cell reconstitution after alpha-beta-depleted transplantation in children (TCRdb year 2016). Library prep was done by PCR. The sequencer listed for this sample is Illumina HiSeq 2500. Molecular barcoding was employed in the preparation of TCR libraries, with unique molecular identifiers being used to normalize TCRbeta repertoire quantification. TCRdb handled the public reads itself, with Q25 trimming in fastp and clone calling in MiXCR, and kept productive beta chains. Each CDR3 protein gets just one entry, which takes the most common genes and DNA from the rows behind it. Recorded for this sample are about 610,000 distinct CDR3 sequences; roughly 10% of them occurred a single time. The ten largest clones capture around 4% of the sample. The input for sequencing was PBMCs from the stem cell graft donor, taken from the stem cell graft. These receptor sequences come from a human donor who donated a stem cell graft to a child with acute myeloid leukemia.

This clonotype turned up a few times. The chain joins TRBV20-1 to TRBJ1-1; D perhaps matches TRBD1 (5 bases). The CDR3 totals 10 residues. V lost 6 bases and J lost 8, with 10 bases in between. In germline, CDR1 is DFQATT, CDR2 SNEGSKA (reference sequence). CDR3 sequence reads: CSAGAEEAFF. CDR3 DNA: TGCAGTGCAGGGGCGGAGGAAGCTTTCTTT.

The chain has TRBV29-1 and TRBJ1-1; D might be TRBD1 (5 bases). Trimming cost V 4 bases and J 1 base, with 19 bases left between them. The CDR3 spans 16 residues. Germline CDR1 SQVTM, CDR2 ANQGSEA. The CDR3 nucleotides read TGCAGCGTTGGAGTATTTAGGACGGACACGAACACTGAAGCTTTCTTT. Protein sequence: CSVGVFRTDTNTEAFF.

This clonotype was recorded at least ten times. The V gene is TRBV12-3 or TRBV12-4, the J gene TRBJ1-1; 11 nucleotides align to TRBD1. The CDR3 consists of 16 residues. V trimming: 5 bases; J trimming: 4 bases; junction bases outside the gene matches: 9. This chain's CDR3 is CASSVRTGGGGTEAFF. CDR3 coding DNA: TGTGCCAGCAGTGTCAGGACAGGGGGCGGGGGCACTGAAGCTTTCTTT.

This clonotype was seen only a few times. V and J are TRBV6-2 or TRBV6-3 and TRBJ2-2, with D tentatively TRBD1 (6 bases). This CDR3 has 15 residues. CDR1 and CDR2 from the germline V gene are MNHEY and SVGEGT. V was shortened by 4 bases and J by 4 bases, with 13 bases between the two germline ends. In nucleotides, the CDR3 is TGTGCCAGCAGTTTTGGGCTACAGGGCACCGGGGAGCTGTTTTTT. This encodes CASSFGLQGTGELFF.

This chain connects TRBV15 to TRBJ1-1; a weak D match, TRBD1 (6 bases). Trimming stripped 2 bases from V and 5 bases from J, with 12 bases between. CDR1 LNHNV and CDR2 YYDKDF come from the germline V gene (reference sequence). CDR3 length: 14 residues. Here the CDR3 DNA reads TGTGCCACCAGCAGATCAAAGCAGGGGACTGAAGCTTTCTTT. It specifies CATSRSKQGTEAFF. The variable domain in full, with the rest retrieved from reference TRBV15 and TRBJ1-1, is DAMVIQNPRYQVTQFGKPVTLSCSQTLNHNVMYWYQQKSSQAPKLLFHYYDKDFNNEADTPDNFQSRRPNTSFCFLDIRSPGLGDTAMYLCATSRSKQGTEAFFGQGTRLTVV.

This clonotype appeared many times. The V call is TRBV5-1, the J call TRBJ2-1; D not certain. V lost 1 base and J lost 5, with 4 bases in between. The CDR3 has 12 amino acids. Germline values: CDR1 SGHRS, CDR2 YFSETQ. This CDR3 reads CASSLFDNEQFF. The CDR3 DNA is TGCGCCAGCAGCTTGTTCGACAATGAGCAGTTCTTC. The full variable domain, rest sourced from reference TRBV5-1 and TRBJ2-1, is KAGVTQTPRYLIKTRGQQVTLSCSPISGHRSVSWYQQTPGQGLQFLFEYFSETQRNKGNFPGRFSGRQFSNSRSEMNVSTLELGDSALYLCASSLFDNEQFFGPGTRLTVL.

This clonotype was seen a few times. The chain uses TRBV20-1 and TRBJ2-2, with D uncertain. This CDR3 spans 13 amino acids. Trimming cost V 7 bases and J 4 bases, with 13 bases left between them. Looked up from germline, CDR1 is DFQATT and CDR2 is SNEGSKA (reference sequence). The CDR3 nucleotides read TGCAGTGGTTTGATCAAACTCACCGGGGAGCTGTTTTTT. Translation gives CSGLIKLTGELFF.

This chain connects TRBV4-2 to TRBJ2-4; 7 nucleotides align to TRBD1. V lost 4 bases to trimming and J lost 0 bases; unmatched junction nucleotides: 9. Germline lookup yields CDR1 LGHNA and CDR2 YNFKEQ. The length of the CDR3 is 17 residues. CDR3 DNA: TGTGCCAGCAGCCTGGCCGGGACAGAAACAGCCAAAAACATTCAGTACTTC. As protein: CASSLAGTETAKNIQYF.

This clonotype has more than one count but fewer than ten. This chain connects TRBV10-2 to TRBJ2-7; 10 bases line up with TRBD1. The CDR3 is made up of 14 amino acids. Unmatched junction bases numbered 4, after V lost 5 bases and J lost 3 bases. Looked up from germline, CDR1 is WSHSY and CDR2 is SAAADI. As DNA, the CDR3 is TGCGCCAGCAGTATCCGGACAGGGGGCTACGAGCAGTACTTC. Translated: CASSIRTGGYEQYF.

This clonotype was observed a few times. The V and J genes are TRBV27 and TRBJ1-2, with D possibly matching TRBD1 (6 bases). V gave up 8 bases and J gave up 1 base, with 20 bases separating them. Germline V gene lookup returns CDR1 MNHEY and CDR2 SMNVEV (reference sequence). The CDR3 consists of 16 residues. The CDR3 reads CASPRVGATVNYGYTF. CDR3 nucleotides: TGTGCCAGCCCCAGAGTGGGGGCAACTGTTAACTATGGCTACACCTTC.

This clonotype showed up just a few times. The V call is TRBV5-1, the J call TRBJ1-1; the D is unclear. The CDR3 runs 15 residues. Per the germline V gene, CDR1 is SGHRS and CDR2 is YFSETQ. V lost 0 bases, J lost 4 bases, and 13 bases lay in between. CDR3 residues: CASSLVELGGTEAFF. The DNA of the CDR3 is TGCGCCAGCAGCTTGGTTGAGCTGGGTGGCACTGAAGCTTTCTTT. The complete variable domain, with remaining parts taken from reference TRBV5-1 and TRBJ1-1, reads KAGVTQTPRYLIKTRGQQVTLSCSPISGHRSVSWYQQTPGQGLQFLFEYFSETQRNKGNFPGRFSGRQFSNSRSEMNVSTLELGDSALYLCASSLVELGGTEAFFGQGTRLTVV.

This clonotype was found a few times. V and J are TRBV2 and TRBJ1-2; 7 nucleotides match TRBD1. V was pared by 6 bases and J by 2 bases, with 9 bases of the junction left unmatched. This CDR3 spans 15 amino acids. Germline V gives CDR1 SNHLY, CDR2 FYNNEI. CDR3 residues: CASSPNWTGNYGYTF. In nucleotides, the CDR3 is TGTGCCAGCAGCCCCAATTGGACAGGAAACTATGGCTACACCTTC.

This clonotype occurred a few times. The chain has TRBV28 and TRBJ1-5; D gene unclear. Germline-derived CDR1 and CDR2 are MDHEN and SYDVKM. The ends were cut back, 9 bases at V and 3 bases at J, with 9 bases in the middle. CDR3 length: 12 amino acids. This CDR3 reads CASSVNNQPQHF. The CDR3, as DNA: TGTGCCAGTTCAGTGAACAATCAGCCCCAGCATTTT. Full variable domain (rest looked up from reference TRBV28 and TRBJ1-5): DVKVTQSSRYLVKRTGEKVFLECVQDMDHENMFWYRQDPGLGLRLIYFSYDVKMKEKGDIPEGYSVSREKKERFSLILESASTNQTSMYLCASSVNNQPQHFGDGTRLSIL.

The rearrangement links TRBV6-2 or TRBV6-3 to TRBJ2-3, with 8 nucleotides matching TRBD2. From germline, CDR1 is MNHEY and CDR2 SVGEGT. This CDR3 has 14 residues. V was clipped by 4 bases and J by 5 bases; unmatched bases: 5. CDR3 residues: CASSFLTSVDTQYF. In DNA form, the CDR3 reads TGTGCCAGCAGTTTCCTGACTAGCGTAGATACGCAGTATTTT.

The table lists this clonotype with a few counts. The V and J genes are TRBV3-1 and TRBJ2-7, with 7 bases identical to TRBD1. The CDR3 runs to 13 residues. CDR1 LGHDT and CDR2 YNNKEL come from the germline V gene (reference sequence). V shed 6 bases and J 3 bases; nucleotides not matched to a gene: 5. This CDR3 reads CASRGDSVYEQYF. CDR3 sequence (DNA): TGTGCCAGCAGGGGGGACAGTGTCTACGAGCAGTACTTC.

This clonotype occurred many times. The CDR3 sequence is CASSLRLGYEQYF. In DNA, the CDR3 is TGCGCCAGCAGCCTTAGACTGGGCTACGAGCAGTACTTC. The chain carries TRBV4-1 and TRBJ2-7; no clear D. Trimming cost V 4 bases and J 3 bases, with 10 bases left between them. This CDR3 has 13 amino acids. Per germline, CDR1 MGHRA and CDR2 YSYEKL.

There are many counts of this clonotype. The chain is built from TRBV11-2 and TRBJ2-3; tentatively, D is TRBD1 (5 bases). The V gene lost 4 bases and the J gene lost 7 bases, with 21 bases spanning the gap. There are 16 residues in the CDR3. Germline lookup yields CDR1 SGHAT and CDR2 FQNNGV. CDR3 DNA sequence: TGTGCCAGCAGCTCGCCTGGGGCAATACCTACCTATACGCAGTATTTT. Amino acid sequence: CASSSPGAIPTYTQYF.

The chain couples TRBV20-1 to TRBJ2-7, with D tentatively TRBD1 (6 bases). Germline CDR1 reads DFQATT; CDR2 reads SNEGSKA (reference sequence). The CDR3 is 14 amino acids. Deletions cut 0 bases from V and 3 bases from J, with 12 bases between. CDR3 bases: TGCAGTGCTAGAGATACGCTCAGGGGCTACGAGCAGTACTTC. Translating it yields CSARDTLRGYEQYF.

This chain uses TRBV30 with TRBJ2-1; 11 bases agree with TRBD2. From germline, CDR1 is GTSNPN and CDR2 SVGIG (reference sequence). The CDR3 extends over 14 amino acids. V shed 7 bases, J shed 2 bases, and the junction held 4 bases outside the gene matches. DNA of the CDR3: TGTGCCTATATAGCGGGAGGGCCCTACAATGAGCAGTTCTTC. Translating it yields CAYIAGGPYNEQFF. The full variable domain, its missing parts supplied by reference TRBV30 and TRBJ2-1, is SQTIHQWPATLVQPVGSPLSLECTVEGTSNPNLYWYRQAAGRGLQLLFYSVGIGQISSEVPQNLSASRPQDRQFILSSKKLLLSDSGFYLCAYIAGGPYNEQFFGPGTRLTVL.

A few counts support this clonotype. J is TRBJ2-3 and V is TRBV2, with D hard to call. Trimming left V 5 bases short and J 2 bases short, with 14 bases between. The CDR3 has 15 amino acids. The germline CDR1 and CDR2 sequences are SNHLY and FYNNEI. CDR3 DNA: TGTGCCAGCAGTTTACTGGGAAGGCACACAGATACGCAGTATTTT. Translating it yields CASSLLGRHTDTQYF.

The chain is built from TRBV29-1 and TRBJ2-3; D not certain. Per germline, CDR1 SQVTM and CDR2 ANQGSEA. Trimming stripped 1 base from V and 2 bases from J, with 4 bases between. The CDR3 runs 12 residues. For the CDR3, the DNA is TGCAGCGTTGAAGTCTACACAGATACGCAGTATTTT. Amino acids: CSVEVYTDTQYF.

The sample holds many counts of this clonotype. This chain links TRBV29-1 with TRBJ2-7, with TRBD2 matching 9 bases. The CDR3 length is 15 residues. V shed 0 bases and J 5 bases; nucleotides not matched to a gene: 8. CDR1 is SQVTM, CDR2 ANQGSEA, per germline. Here the CDR3 reads CSVEDPAGGPNEQYF. The CDR3 DNA reads as TGCAGCGTTGAAGATCCCGCGGGAGGGCCAAACGAGCAGTACTTC.

The chain joins TRBV15 to TRBJ1-1, with 7 bases identical to TRBD1. Germline lookup yields CDR1 LNHNV and CDR2 YYDKDF (reference sequence). CDR3 length: 13 amino acids. With V trimmed by 5 bases and J by 10 bases, 10 bases remained unmatched. In nucleotides, the CDR3 is TGTGCCACCAGCGGACCTACAGGGGAGATAGCTTTCTTT. Protein: CATSGPTGEIAFF.

The chain's CDR3 is CASSTGQGSGQPQHF. CDR3 in DNA: TGTGCCAGCAGCACGGGACAGGGGAGCGGGCAGCCCCAGCATTTT. The genes are TRBV12-3 or TRBV12-4 and TRBJ1-5; 10 nucleotides match TRBD1. The CDR3 has 15 residues. J was trimmed by 7 bases and V by 6 bases; bases with no gene match: 9.

The CDR3 DNA is TGTGCCTGGACGTCGGGACAGGGAGTAAACACTGAAGCTTTCTTT. Residues: CAWTSGQGVNTEAFF. This chain joins TRBV30 and TRBJ1-1; 9 nucleotides line up with TRBD1. V shed 4 bases and J 2 bases; nucleotides not matched to a gene: 8. This CDR3 contains 15 residues. Germline CDR1 GTSNPN, CDR2 SVGIG (reference sequence).

The chain employs TRBV5-6 and TRBJ2-1; TRBD2 agrees at 12 bases. The V gene's germline CDR1 is SGHDT and CDR2 YYEEEE. J lost 12 bases, V lost 2 bases, and 18 bases had no gene match. The CDR3 consists of 18 residues. The CDR3: CASSFRLAGEIGEFGQFF. The CDR3 DNA sequence: TGTGCCAGCAGCTTTAGACTAGCGGGAGAAATCGGCGAGTTTGGGCAGTTCTTC.

The CDR3 loop is CASSAWTGVNEQYF. DNA of the CDR3: TGTGCCAGCAGCGCCTGGACAGGGGTCAACGAGCAGTACTTC. V and J are TRBV7-3 and TRBJ2-7; 9 bases align to TRBD1. This CDR3 spans 14 amino acids. Per germline, CDR1 SGHTA and CDR2 FQGTGA. The ends lost 5 bases at V and 5 bases at J; junction bases unmatched: 7.

This clonotype was recorded at least ten times. The rearrangement links TRBV10-3 to TRBJ2-2; perhaps D is TRBD1 or TRBD2 (5 bases each). Germline loops: CDR1 ENHRY, CDR2 SYGVKD. The CDR3 consists of 16 residues. V gave up 6 bases and J gave up 2 bases, with 16 bases separating them. The CDR3 is CAISGNLRGNTGELFF. As DNA, the CDR3 is TGTGCCATCAGCGGTAACTTGAGGGGTAACACCGGGGAGCTGTTTTTT.

In the case of this clonotype: The conserved final phenylalanine or tryptophan is absent from the CDR3, which likely points to a read error. The chain is built from TRBV7-6 and TRBJ1-3, with 10 bases matching TRBD1. V was clipped by 5 bases and J by 0 bases; unmatched bases: 4. This CDR3 comprises 16 residues. CDR1 and CDR2 (germline): SGHVS, FNYEAQ. CDR3 loop: CASSRGQGLSGNTIYS. DNA of the CDR3: TGTGCCAGCAGCCGGGGACAGGGGCTCTCTGGAAACACCATATATTCT.

In this sample, this clonotype turned up a few times. The chain joins TRBV3-1 to TRBJ1-5; perhaps TRBD1 as D (5 bases). V was cut by 7 bases and J by 2 bases, with 18 bases left in between. Germline assignment: CDR1 LGHDT and CDR2 YNNKEL (reference sequence). The CDR3 is 16 amino acids. The CDR3 protein is CASIDGGVRRNQPQHF. As DNA, the CDR3 is TGTGCCAGCATCGACGGAGGGGTGAGACGCAATCAGCCCCAGCATTTT.

Comment on this clonotype: A clone one base away is much larger, so this may be a read error. The V call is TRBV7-9, the J call TRBJ1-1; no reliable D call. The CDR3 has 11 amino acids. CDR1 is SEHNR, CDR2 FQNEAQ, per germline (reference sequence). V was shortened by 3 bases and J by 11 bases, with 10 bases between the two germline ends. The CDR3 DNA sequence: TGTGCCAGCAGCTTGGGAGTGGTGGCTTTCTTT. Encoded protein: CASSLGVVAFF.